The TCR beta chain under discussion was sequenced for a study of T cell responses to AZD1222 COVID-19 vaccine. Trimming removed 4 bases from V and 5 bases from J; junction bases left unmatched: 7. CDR1 is MNHEY and CDR2 is SVGAGI in the germline V gene. The CDR3 consists of 14 residues. Generated by immunoSEQ multiplex PCR, the TCRdb table keeps only in-frame clones and is missing some. Of 100,000 to 150,000 clones in the sample, approximately 90% are singletons; the top ten hold 0.9% to 1.2%. Study findings and constraints: As reported, nearly half of all spike-specific TCRs target variant regions that are unmutated. Only five or six AZD1222 recipients were seropositive at baseline. Donors, mostly white British, included more females; clonal diversity was possibly underestimated.

As regards this clone: What it recognizes is unknown.

The sequence was collected from an adult in good health. Sequenced here: peripheral blood, sampled on day 0 of AZD1222 vaccination. This chain uses TRBV6-5 with TRBJ1-1, with TRBD1 matching over 7 bases. The CDR3: CASSSQDRETEAFF. The CDR3, as DNA: TGTGCCAGCAGTTCCCAAGACAGGGAGACTGAAGCTTTCTTT.